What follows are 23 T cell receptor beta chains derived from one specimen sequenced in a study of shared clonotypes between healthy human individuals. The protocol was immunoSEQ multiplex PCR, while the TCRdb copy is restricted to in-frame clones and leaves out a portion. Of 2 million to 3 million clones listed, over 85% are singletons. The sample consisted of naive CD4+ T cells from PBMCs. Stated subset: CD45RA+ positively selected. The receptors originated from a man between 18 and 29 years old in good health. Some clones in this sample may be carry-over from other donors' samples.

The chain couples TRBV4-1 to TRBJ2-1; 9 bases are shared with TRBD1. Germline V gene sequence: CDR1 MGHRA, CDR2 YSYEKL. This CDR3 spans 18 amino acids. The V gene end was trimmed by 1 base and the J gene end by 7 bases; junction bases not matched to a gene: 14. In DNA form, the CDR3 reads TGCGCCAGCAGCCAAGTCCGCTCTTTTTTGACAGGGGGTAATGAGCAGTTCTTC. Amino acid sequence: CASSQVRSFLTGGNEQFF.

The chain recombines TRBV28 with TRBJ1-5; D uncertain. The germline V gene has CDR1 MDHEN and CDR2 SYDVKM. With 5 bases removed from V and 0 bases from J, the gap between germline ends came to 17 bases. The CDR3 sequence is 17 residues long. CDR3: CASSPPRAFYSNQPQHF. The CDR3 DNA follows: TGTGCCAGCAGTCCTCCAAGGGCATTCTATAGCAATCAGCCCCAGCATTTT.

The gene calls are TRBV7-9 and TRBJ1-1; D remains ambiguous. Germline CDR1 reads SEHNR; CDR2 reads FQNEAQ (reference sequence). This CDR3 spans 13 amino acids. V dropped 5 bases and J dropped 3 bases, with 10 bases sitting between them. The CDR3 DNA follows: TGTGCCAGCAGCGGGGAGGCCTACACTGAAGCTTTCTTT. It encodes CASSGEAYTEAFF.

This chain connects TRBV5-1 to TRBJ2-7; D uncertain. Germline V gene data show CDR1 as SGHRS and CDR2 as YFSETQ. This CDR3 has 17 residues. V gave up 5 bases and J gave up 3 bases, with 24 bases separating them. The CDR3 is CASSNLGLVPSNYEQYF. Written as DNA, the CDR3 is TGCGCCAGCAGTAATTTGGGTCTAGTGCCATCGAACTACGAGCAGTACTTC.

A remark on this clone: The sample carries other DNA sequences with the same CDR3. CDR3 bases: TGTGCCAGTAGTATAAGCGGGGGCGGGTATGGCTACACCTTC. Translating gives CASSISGGGYGYTF. The J gene is TRBJ1-2, the V gene TRBV19; tentative D call: TRBD1 (6 bases). The V end lost 2 bases, the J end lost 5 bases, and 12 bases lay between the germline ends. CDR1 LNHDA and CDR2 SQIVND come from the germline V gene (reference sequence). The CDR3 is made up of 14 amino acids.

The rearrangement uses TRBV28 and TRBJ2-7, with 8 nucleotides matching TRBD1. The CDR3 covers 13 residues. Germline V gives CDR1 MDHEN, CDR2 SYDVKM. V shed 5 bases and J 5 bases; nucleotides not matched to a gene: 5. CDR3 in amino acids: CASSQGAGDEQYF. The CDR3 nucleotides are TGTGCCAGCAGTCAGGGGGCTGGGGACGAGCAGTACTTC.

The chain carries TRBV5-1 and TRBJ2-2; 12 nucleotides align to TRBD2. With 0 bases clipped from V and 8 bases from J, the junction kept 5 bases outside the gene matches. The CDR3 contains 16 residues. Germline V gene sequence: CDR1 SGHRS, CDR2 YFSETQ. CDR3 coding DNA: TGCGCCAGCAGCTTGGAACTAGCGGGAGGTATGGGGGAGCTGTTTTTT. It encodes CASSLELAGGMGELFF.

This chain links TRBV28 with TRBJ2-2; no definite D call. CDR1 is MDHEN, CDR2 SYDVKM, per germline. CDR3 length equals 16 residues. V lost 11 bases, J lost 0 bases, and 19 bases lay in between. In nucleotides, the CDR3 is TGTGCCTCCACCCCAATAGGAAGATCGAACACCGGGGAGCTGTTTTTT. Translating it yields CASTPIGRSNTGELFF.

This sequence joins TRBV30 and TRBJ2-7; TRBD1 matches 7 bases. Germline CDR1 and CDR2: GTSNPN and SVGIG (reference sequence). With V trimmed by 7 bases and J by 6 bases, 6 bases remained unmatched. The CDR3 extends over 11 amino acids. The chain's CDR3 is CASTGSGEQYF. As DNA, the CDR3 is TGTGCCTCGACAGGGTCCGGCGAGCAGTACTTC.

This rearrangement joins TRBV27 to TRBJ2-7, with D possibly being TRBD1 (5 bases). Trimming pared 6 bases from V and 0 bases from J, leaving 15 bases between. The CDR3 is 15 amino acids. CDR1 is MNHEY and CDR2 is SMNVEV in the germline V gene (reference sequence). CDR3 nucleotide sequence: TGTGCCAGCAGATCTGACAGCTCCAGCTCCTACGAGCAGTACTTC. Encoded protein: CASRSDSSSSYEQYF.

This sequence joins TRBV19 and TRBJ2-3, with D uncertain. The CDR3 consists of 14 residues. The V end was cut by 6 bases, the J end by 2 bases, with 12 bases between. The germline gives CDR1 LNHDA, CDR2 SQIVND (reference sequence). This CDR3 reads CASRGWIVTDTQYF. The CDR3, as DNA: TGTGCCAGTAGAGGCTGGATAGTCACAGATACGCAGTATTTT.

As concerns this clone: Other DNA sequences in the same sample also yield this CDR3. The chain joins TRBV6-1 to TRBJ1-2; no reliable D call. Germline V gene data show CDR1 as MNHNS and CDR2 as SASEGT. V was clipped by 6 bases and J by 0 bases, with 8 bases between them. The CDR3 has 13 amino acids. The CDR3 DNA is TGTGCCAGCAGAGGAGGCACTAACTATGGCTACACCTTC. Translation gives CASRGGTNYGYTF.

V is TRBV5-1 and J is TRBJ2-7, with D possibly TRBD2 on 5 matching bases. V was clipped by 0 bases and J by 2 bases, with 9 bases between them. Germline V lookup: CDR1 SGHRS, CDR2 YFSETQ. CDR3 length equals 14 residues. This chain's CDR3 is CASSLVGKAYEQYF. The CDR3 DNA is TGCGCCAGCAGCTTGGTCGGGAAGGCCTACGAGCAGTACTTC.

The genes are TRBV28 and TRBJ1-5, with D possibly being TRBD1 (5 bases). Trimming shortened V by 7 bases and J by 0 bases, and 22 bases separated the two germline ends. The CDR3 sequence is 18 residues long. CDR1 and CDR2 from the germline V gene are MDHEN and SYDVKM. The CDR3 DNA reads TGTGCCAGCAAGCAAACGAGGGGAGGGGACCATAGCAATCAGCCCCAGCATTTT. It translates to CASKQTRGGDHSNQPQHF.

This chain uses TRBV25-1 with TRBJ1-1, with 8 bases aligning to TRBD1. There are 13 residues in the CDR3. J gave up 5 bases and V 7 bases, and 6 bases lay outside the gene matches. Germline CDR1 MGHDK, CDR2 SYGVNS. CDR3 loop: CASNRDRGTEAFF. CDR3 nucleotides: TGTGCCAGCAACAGAGACAGGGGTACTGAAGCTTTCTTT. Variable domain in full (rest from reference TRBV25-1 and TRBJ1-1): EADIYQTPRYLVIGTGKKITLECSQTMGHDKMYWYQQDPGMELHLIHYSYGVNSTEKGDLSSESTVSRIRTEHFPLTLESARPSHTSQYLCASNRDRGTEAFFGQGTRLTVV.

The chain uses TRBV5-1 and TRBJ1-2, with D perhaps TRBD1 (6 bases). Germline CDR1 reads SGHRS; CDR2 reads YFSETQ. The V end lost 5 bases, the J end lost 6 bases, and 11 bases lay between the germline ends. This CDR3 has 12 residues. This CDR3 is CASSRGYDGYTF. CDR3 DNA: TGCGCCAGCAGTAGGGGGTACGATGGCTACACCTTC.

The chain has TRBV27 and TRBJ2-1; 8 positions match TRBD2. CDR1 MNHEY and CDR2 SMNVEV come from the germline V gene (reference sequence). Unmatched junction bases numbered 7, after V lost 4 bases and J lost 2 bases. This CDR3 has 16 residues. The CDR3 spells CASSSPRTSPYNEQFF. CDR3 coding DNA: TGTGCCAGCAGTTCCCCCCGGACTAGCCCCTACAATGAGCAGTTCTTC.

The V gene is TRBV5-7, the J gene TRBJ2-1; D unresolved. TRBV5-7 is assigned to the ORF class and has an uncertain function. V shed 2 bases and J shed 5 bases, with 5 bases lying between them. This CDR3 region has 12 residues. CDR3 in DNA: TGTGCCAGCAGCTTTGAGGACAATGAGCAGTTCTTC. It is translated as CASSFEDNEQFF.

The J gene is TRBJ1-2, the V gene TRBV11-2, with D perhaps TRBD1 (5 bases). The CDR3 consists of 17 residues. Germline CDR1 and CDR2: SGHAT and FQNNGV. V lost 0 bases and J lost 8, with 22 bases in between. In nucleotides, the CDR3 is TGTGCCAGCAGCTTAGAGGCCACTTTCCGGTGGGGGGAGGGCTACACCTTC. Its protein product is CASSLEATFRWGEGYTF.

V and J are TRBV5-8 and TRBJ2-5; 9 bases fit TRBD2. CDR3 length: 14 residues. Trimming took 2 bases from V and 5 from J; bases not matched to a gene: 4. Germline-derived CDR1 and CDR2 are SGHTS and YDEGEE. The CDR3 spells CASSFLGLAETQYF. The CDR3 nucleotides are TGTGCCAGCAGCTTTCTAGGACTAGCGGAGACCCAGTACTTC.

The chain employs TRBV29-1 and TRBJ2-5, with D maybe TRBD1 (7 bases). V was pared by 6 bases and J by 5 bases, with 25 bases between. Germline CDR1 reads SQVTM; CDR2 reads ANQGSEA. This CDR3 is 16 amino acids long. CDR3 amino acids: CSVVQTGIQGGETQYF. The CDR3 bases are TGCAGCGTCGTACAGACAGGGATTCAAGGAGGGGAGACCCAGTACTTC.

In DNA, the CDR3 is TGTGCCAGCAGTTTATCCGGGACAGGGCTTGGCGGGGCTTATGGCTACACCTTC. It yields the protein CASSLSGTGLGGAYGYTF. V and J are TRBV27 and TRBJ1-2; 9 nucleotides align to TRBD1. The germline V gene has CDR1 MNHEY and CDR2 SMNVEV (reference sequence). Germline trimming cut 0 bases from V and 5 bases from J; bases unmatched to any gene: 13. This CDR3 has 18 residues.

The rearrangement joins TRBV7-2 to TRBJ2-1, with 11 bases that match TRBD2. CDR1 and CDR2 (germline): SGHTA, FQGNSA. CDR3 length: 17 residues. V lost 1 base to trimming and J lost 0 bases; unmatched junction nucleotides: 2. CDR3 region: CASSLGLAGSSYNEQFF. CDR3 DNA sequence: TGTGCCAGCAGCTTAGGACTAGCGGGGAGCTCCTACAATGAGCAGTTCTTC.